This T cell receptor beta chain derives from a study of beta chain features in type 1 diabetes. Sorting gave populations that all exceeded 98% purity. Study-level findings and limits: PCR, the amplification step, might favor shorter templates, equally in patients and controls.

Every isolated RNA sample was fully reverse transcribed, so sequencing captured expressed TCRB transcripts. Generated by immunoSEQ multiplex PCR, the TCRdb table keeps only in-frame clones and is missing some. The sample holds roughly 380,000 clones; about 19% are singletons and the top ten take 0.044%. After removal of 7 bases from V and 6 bases from J, the junction contained 13 bases not matched to a gene. In germline, CDR1 is GTSNPN, CDR2 SVGIG (reference sequence). The CDR3 length is 14 residues. Worth noting for this clone: The antigen is not known.

Sequences were obtained from naive CD4+ T cells from blood. The chain recombines TRBV30 with TRBJ2-7, with 9 bases aligning to TRBD1. The clonotype originates from a woman between 18 and 29 years old in good health. DNA of the CDR3: TGTGCCTCCCAAGCTGGGACAGGGAATATCGAGCAGTACTTC. Translating it yields CASQAGTGNIEQYF.